Listed below are T cell receptor beta chains from one sample, sequenced in a study of T cell changes during pregnancy in multiple sclerosis. Profiled with immunoSEQ multiplex PCR; TCRdb holds only in-frame clones, not every one. This sample has tens of thousands of clones, with 92% found just once. The sequencing here drew on peripheral blood, taken in the second trimester of pregnancy. The receptors here all came from a female donor in good health, enrolled as a control in a pregnancy study. Both conserved end residues are part of each CDR3. Each record gives: CDR3 protein, CDR3 DNA, CDR3 length, J gene, clone size, D gene, V gene. The D gene is left open where the match is weak. Only part of the rows carry a size: once, few, many, or a class if the clone is expanded.

CASSQGLGVLSNQPQHF,TGCGCCAGCAGCCAAGGATTAGGGGTCTTATCCAATCAGCCCCAGCATTTT,17,TRBJ1-5,.,.,TRBV4-1
CASIIKDREKPQHF,TGTGCCAGCATCATAAAGGACAGGGAGAAGCCCCAGCATTTT,14,TRBJ1-5,.,TRBD1,TRBV5-5
CASSGGSGSYNEQFF,TGTGCCAGTAGTGGAGGTAGCGGGTCCTACAATGAGCAGTTCTTC,15,TRBJ2-1,.,TRBD2,TRBV19
CASSVGQGTYGYTF,TGTGCCAGCAGCGTAGGACAGGGCACCTATGGCTACACCTTC,14,TRBJ1-2,few,TRBD1,TRBV9
CASSFRDIGKKLFF,TGTGCCAGCAGCTTCCGGGACATAGGCAAAAAACTGTTTTTT,14,TRBJ1-4,.,.,TRBV7-8
CASAPGRGDEKLFF,TGCGCCAGCGCCCCAGGGCGGGGCGATGAAAAACTGTTTTTT,14,TRBJ1-4,.,.,TRBV5-1
CASSWDSNEQFF,TGTGCCAGCAGTTGGGACTCCAATGAGCAGTTCTTC,12,TRBJ2-1,.,.,TRBV6-5
CASSVGDSNEQYF,TGTGCCAGCAGCGTCGGCGACTCGAACGAGCAGTACTTC,13,TRBJ2-7,.,.,TRBV9
CASSPAGGEGYNEQFF,TGTGCCAGCAGCCCCGCCGGGGGGGAGGGTTACAATGAGCAGTTCTTC,16,TRBJ2-1,.,TRBD2,TRBV7-6
CASSAGESSYEQYF,TGTGCCAGCAGTGCGGGGGAGAGCTCCTACGAGCAGTACTTC,14,TRBJ2-7,once,.,TRBV6-1
CATSRLRAGVMLGAGANVLTF,TGTGCCACCAGCAGATTGCGAGCGGGAGTAATGCTTGGAGCTGGGGCCAACGTCCTGACTTTC,21,TRBJ2-6,.,TRBD2,TRBV15
CASSPRPRDTQYF,TGTGCCAGCAGTCCACGCCCGAGGGATACGCAGTATTTT,13,TRBJ2-3,.,.,TRBV27
CASSFQSTGINYGYTF,TGTGCCAGTAGTTTTCAATCGACGGGGATAAACTATGGCTACACCTTC,16,TRBJ1-2,.,.,TRBV19
CASSSQGMTPLHF,TGTGCCAGCAGCTCCCAGGGGATGACACCCCTCCACTTT,13,TRBJ1-6,few,.,TRBV7-9
CASSFVNTEAFF,TGTGCCAGCAGCTTCGTCAACACTGAAGCTTTCTTT,12,TRBJ1-1,.,.,TRBV7-2
CASSIDRDQPQHF,TGTGCCAGCAGCATCGACAGGGATCAGCCCCAGCATTTT,13,TRBJ1-5,.,TRBD1,TRBV11-1
CASSRGGYPYEQYF,TGTGCCAGCAGCCGCGGCGGTTATCCCTACGAGCAGTACTTC,14,TRBJ2-7,.,.,TRBV5-4
CASSLHASNQPQHF,TGTGCCAGCAGCTTACATGCGAGCAATCAGCCCCAGCATTTT,14,TRBJ1-5,.,.,TRBV7-9
CAISMTRDGVNTEAFF,TGTGCCATCAGTATGACCAGGGATGGGGTGAACACTGAAGCTTTCTTT,16,TRBJ1-1,.,.,TRBV10-3
CASSPGTGGGYNYGYTF,TGTGCCAGCTCACCTGGGACAGGGGGCGGCTATAACTATGGCTACACCTTC,17,TRBJ1-2,.,TRBD1,TRBV18
CASSVRAVQITLHF,TGTGCCAGCAGTGTCAGGGCCGTCCAAATTACCCTCCACTTT,14,TRBJ1-6,.,.,TRBV6-4
CASSFRGSYEQYF,TGTGCCAGCAGTTTCAGGGGTTCCTACGAGCAGTACTTC,13,TRBJ2-7,.,.,TRBV27
CASSPNGGDEQYF,TGTGCCAGCTCACCCAATGGCGGGGACGAGCAGTACTTC,13,TRBJ2-7,.,.,TRBV18
CASSLGAGSQETQYF,TGTGCCAGCAGTTTAGGGGCGGGAAGCCAAGAGACCCAGTACTTC,15,TRBJ2-5,.,.,TRBV28
CASSPEQGANMGEKLFF,TGTGCCAGCAGCCCCGAACAGGGGGCGAATATGGGTGAAAAACTGTTTTTT,17,TRBJ1-4,.,TRBD1,TRBV28
CASSPRGGPGTYNEQFF,TGCGCCAGCAGCCCCCGGGGAGGGCCGGGGACCTACAATGAGCAGTTCTTC,17,TRBJ2-1,.,TRBD2,TRBV4-1
CASSLKEGAYNEQFF,TGTGCCAGCAGCTTGAAGGAGGGAGCCTACAATGAGCAGTTCTTC,15,TRBJ2-1,.,.,TRBV5-4